This T cell receptor beta chain was recorded in a study of cytomegalovirus exposure and HLA in healthy donors. Background on the study: Per a later analysis, the roughly 680 first-cohort and approximately 120 validation repertoires shared one platform.

Study observations and caveats: The study designated 164 TCR beta chains cytomegalovirus-associated. The tendency of first-cohort TCR clusters to co-occur in the 120 or so validation repertoires was the finding of a later analysis.

On this clone: Its cognate antigen is unknown.

The CDR3 spans 14 residues. Germline assignment: CDR1 MDHEN and CDR2 SYDVKM. With 7 bases removed from V and 0 bases from J, the gap between germline ends came to 10 bases. Clones were sequenced by immunoSEQ multiplex PCR, and TCRdb holds only the in-frame ones, with some missing. The profile shows roughly 130,000 clones, 84% of them singletons. Sequenced: PBMCs. The TCR originated in a woman aged 25-40 years in good health and CMV-seronegative. This rearrangement joins TRBV28 to TRBJ1-5, with D unresolved. The CDR3 DNA sequence: TGTGCCAGCAAGAGAGACTCTAGCAATCAGCCCCAGCATTTT. Translating gives CASKRDSSNQPQHF.